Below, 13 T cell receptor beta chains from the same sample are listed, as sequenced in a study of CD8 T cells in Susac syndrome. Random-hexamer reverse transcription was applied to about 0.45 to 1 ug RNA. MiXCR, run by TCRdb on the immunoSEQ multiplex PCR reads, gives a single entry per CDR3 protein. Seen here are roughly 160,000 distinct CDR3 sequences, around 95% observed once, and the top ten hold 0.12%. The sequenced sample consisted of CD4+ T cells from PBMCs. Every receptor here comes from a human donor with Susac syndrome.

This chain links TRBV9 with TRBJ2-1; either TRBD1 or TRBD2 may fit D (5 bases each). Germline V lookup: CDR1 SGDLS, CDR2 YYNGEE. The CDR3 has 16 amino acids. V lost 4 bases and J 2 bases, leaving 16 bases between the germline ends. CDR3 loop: CASSTRPGPPYNEQFF. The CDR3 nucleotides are TGTGCCAGCAGCACCCGCCCGGGACCGCCCTACAATGAGCAGTTCTTC.

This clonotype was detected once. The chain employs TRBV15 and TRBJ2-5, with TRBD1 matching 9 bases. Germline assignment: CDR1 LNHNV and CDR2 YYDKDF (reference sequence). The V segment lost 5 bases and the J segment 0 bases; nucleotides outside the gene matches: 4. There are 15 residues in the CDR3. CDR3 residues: CATSWDREYQETQYF. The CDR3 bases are TGTGCCACCAGCTGGGACAGGGAGTACCAAGAGACCCAGTACTTC. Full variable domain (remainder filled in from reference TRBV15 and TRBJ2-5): DAMVIQNPRYQVTQFGKPVTLSCSQTLNHNVMYWYQQKSSQAPKLLFHYYDKDFNNEADTPDNFQSRRPNTSFCFLDIRSPGLGDTAMYLCATSWDREYQETQYFGPGTRLLVL.

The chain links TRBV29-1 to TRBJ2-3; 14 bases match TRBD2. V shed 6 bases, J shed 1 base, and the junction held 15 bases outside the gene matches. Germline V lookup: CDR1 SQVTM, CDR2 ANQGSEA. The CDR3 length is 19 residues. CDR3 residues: CSVPPPGLAGVGGTDTQYF. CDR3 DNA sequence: TGCAGCGTCCCTCCCCCGGGACTAGCGGGAGTGGGGGGCACAGATACGCAGTATTTT.

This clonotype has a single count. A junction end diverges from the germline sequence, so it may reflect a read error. CDR3 protein: CASSQQTGVGANVLIF. The CDR3 DNA sequence: TGTGCCAGCAGCCAACAGACCGGGGTTGGGGCCAACGTCCTGATTTTC. The chain uses TRBV5-6 and TRBJ2-6; D could derive from TRBD1 or TRBD2 (5 bases each). Germline V lookup: CDR1 SGHDT, CDR2 YYEEEE. The CDR3 has 16 residues.

The CDR3 coding sequence is TGTGCCAGCAGCTACCGGACTCCGACCGGGGAGCTGTTTTTT. Its translation is CASSYRTPTGELFF. The chain is built from TRBV7-2 and TRBJ2-2, with D perhaps matching TRBD2 (5 bases). Germline loops: CDR1 SGHTA, CDR2 FQGNSA. V shed 4 bases and J shed 5 bases, with 11 bases lying between them. The CDR3 sequence is 14 residues long.

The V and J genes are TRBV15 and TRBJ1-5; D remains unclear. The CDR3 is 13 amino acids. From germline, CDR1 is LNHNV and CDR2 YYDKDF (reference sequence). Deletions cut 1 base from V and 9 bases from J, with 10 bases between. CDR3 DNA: TGTGCCACCAGCAGAGCCCCATTCGGGCCCCAGCATTTT. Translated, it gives CATSRAPFGPQHF.

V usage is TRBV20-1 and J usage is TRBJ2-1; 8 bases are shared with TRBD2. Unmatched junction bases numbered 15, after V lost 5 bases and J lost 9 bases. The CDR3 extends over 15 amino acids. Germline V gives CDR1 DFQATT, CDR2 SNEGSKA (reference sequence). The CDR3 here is CSAPDVGTRAVEQFF. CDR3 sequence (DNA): TGCAGTGCTCCCGACGTCGGGACTAGAGCGGTTGAGCAGTTCTTC.

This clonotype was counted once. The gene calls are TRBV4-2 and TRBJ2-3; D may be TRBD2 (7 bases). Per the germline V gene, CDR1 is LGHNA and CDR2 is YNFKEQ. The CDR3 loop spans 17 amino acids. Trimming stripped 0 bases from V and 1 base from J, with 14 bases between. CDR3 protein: CASSQDWGAGGTDTQYF. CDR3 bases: TGTGCCAGCAGCCAAGATTGGGGGGCGGGAGGCACAGATACGCAGTATTTT.

The CDR3 bases are TGCAGCGAGGGGTCTAACTATGGCTACACCTTC. It translates to CSEGSNYGYTF. The chain couples TRBV29-1 to TRBJ1-2, with a possible D match to TRBD1 (5 bases). Per the germline V gene, CDR1 is SQVTM and CDR2 is ANQGSEA. Trimming removed 7 bases at V and 0 bases at J, with 6 bases between. The CDR3 runs 11 residues.

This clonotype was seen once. The CDR3 spells CASRGLPSGNTIYF. The CDR3 DNA reads TGTGCCAGCAGGGGTTTGCCCTCTGGAAACACCATATATTTT. This sequence joins TRBV28 and TRBJ1-3; D gene ambiguous. Between the trimmed V and J ends, which lost 6 bases and 0 bases, there was a span of 9 bases. CDR1 MDHEN and CDR2 SYDVKM come from the germline V gene. CDR3 length: 14 amino acids.

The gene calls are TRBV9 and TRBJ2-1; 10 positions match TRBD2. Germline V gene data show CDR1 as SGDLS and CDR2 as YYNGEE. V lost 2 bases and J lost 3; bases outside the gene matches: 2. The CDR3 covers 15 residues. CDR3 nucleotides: TGTGCCAGCAGCGTTACTAGCGGGAACTACAATGAGCAGTTCTTC. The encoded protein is CASSVTSGNYNEQFF.

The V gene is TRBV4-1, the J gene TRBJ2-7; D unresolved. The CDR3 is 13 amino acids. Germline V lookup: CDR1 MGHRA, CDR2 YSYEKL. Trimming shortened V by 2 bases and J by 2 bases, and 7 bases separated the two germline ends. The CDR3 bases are TGCGCCAGCAGCCAATCGATGGCCTACGAGCAGTACGTC. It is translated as CASSQSMAYEQYV.

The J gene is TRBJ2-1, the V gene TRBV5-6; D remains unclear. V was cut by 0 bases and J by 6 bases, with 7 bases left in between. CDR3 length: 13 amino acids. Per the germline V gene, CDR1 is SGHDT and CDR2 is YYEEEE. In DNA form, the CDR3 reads TGTGCCAGCAGCTTGGTTGGTACCAATGAGCAGTTCTTC. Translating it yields CASSLVGTNEQFF.